A single sample gave rise to the 12 T cell receptor beta chains below, sequenced in a study of cytomegalovirus exposure and HLA in healthy donors. Only in-frame clones appear in the TCRdb table, and some are missing; sequencing was by immunoSEQ multiplex PCR. The data show tens of thousands of clones, with nearly 95% seen just once and approximately 2% held by the top ten. Sequencing was done on a sample of PBMCs. These receptors all stem from a woman in her late teens or twenties in good health and CMV-seronegative.

The genes are TRBV25-1 and TRBJ1-1; the match to TRBD1 covers 8 bases. The CDR3 sequence is 16 residues long. Germline loops: CDR1 MGHDK, CDR2 SYGVNS. V lost 0 bases, J lost 1 base, and 4 bases stayed unmatched. CDR3 loop: CASSEYYRGGNTEAFF. The CDR3 bases are TGTGCCAGCAGTGAATACTACAGGGGGGGGAACACTGAAGCTTTCTTT. The variable domain in full, with the rest retrieved from reference TRBV25-1 and TRBJ1-1, is EADIYQTPRYLVIGTGKKITLECSQTMGHDKMYWYQQDPGMELHLIHYSYGVNSTEKGDLSSESTVSRIRTEHFPLTLESARPSHTSQYLCASSEYYRGGNTEAFFGQGTRLTVV.

The J gene is TRBJ2-7, the V gene TRBV28; the match to TRBD2 covers 7 bases. After removal of 6 bases from V and 2 bases from J, the junction contained 4 bases not matched to a gene. Looked up from germline, CDR1 is MDHEN and CDR2 is SYDVKM. The CDR3 loop spans 13 amino acids. The CDR3 coding sequence is TGTGCCAGCAGCTTCGGGGGGACCTACGAGCAGTACTTC. Translated: CASSFGGTYEQYF.

V is TRBV27 and J is TRBJ2-1, with 8 bases matching TRBD1. CDR3 length equals 13 residues. V lost 5 bases and J lost 6; bases outside the gene matches: 3. CDR1 is MNHEY and CDR2 is SMNVEV in the germline V gene (reference sequence). The CDR3 reads CASSVDRGNEQFF. The CDR3 DNA reads TGTGCCAGCAGTGTAGACAGGGGCAATGAGCAGTTCTTC.

A remark on this clone: Distinct nucleotide sequences in the sample also encode this CDR3. The rearrangement joins TRBV7-9 to TRBJ2-3, with a tentative D call TRBD2 (5 bases). The length of the CDR3 is 13 residues. V lost 6 bases and J lost 4, with 11 bases in between. From germline, CDR1 is SEHNR and CDR2 FQNEAQ (reference sequence). CDR3 in DNA: TGTGCCAGCAGTCCCCGGGGTCCAGATACGCAGTATTTT. Encoded protein: CASSPRGPDTQYF.

CDR3 protein: CAWGGQGVETQYF. The CDR3 bases are TGTGCCTGGGGGGGACAGGGTGTAGAGACCCAGTACTTC. The genes are TRBV30 and TRBJ2-5, with 9 bases aligning to TRBD1. CDR1 is GTSNPN, CDR2 SVGIG, per germline (reference sequence). CDR3 length equals 13 residues. V lost 5 bases and J lost 4; bases outside the gene matches: 5.

The chain has TRBV2 and TRBJ2-1; 11 bases fit TRBD2. In germline, CDR1 is SNHLY, CDR2 FYNNEI. V shed 6 bases and J 3 bases; nucleotides not matched to a gene: 7. This CDR3 is 16 amino acids long. The CDR3, as DNA: TGTGCCAGCAGCCTAACTAGCGGGGGCAACTACAATGAGCAGTTCTTC. This sequence encodes CASSLTSGGNYNEQFF. Full variable domain (remainder filled in from reference TRBV2 and TRBJ2-1): EPEVTQTPSHQVTQMGQEVILRCVPISNHLYFYWYRQILGQKVEFLVSFYNNEISEKSEIFDDQFSVERPDGSNFTLKIRSTKLEDSAMYFCASSLTSGGNYNEQFFGPGTRLTVL.

V gene TRBV18 combines with J gene TRBJ2-4; 11 bases line up with TRBD1. The junction had 2 bases not matched to a gene; V was cut back by 3 bases and J by 7 bases. The CDR3 is made up of 14 amino acids. The germline CDR1 and CDR2 sequences are KGHSH and LQKENI. DNA for the CDR3: TGTGCCAGCTCACCGGACAGGGGGCGCAACATTCAGTACTTC. Protein sequence: CASSPDRGRNIQYF.

The V gene is TRBV9, the J gene TRBJ1-2; D gene ambiguous. V was cut by 7 bases and J by 8 bases, with 15 bases left in between. CDR1 SGDLS and CDR2 YYNGEE come from the germline V gene. There are 12 residues in the CDR3. The CDR3 DNA sequence: TGTGCCAGCGAGGGTCAGTCGCAGGGCTACACCTTC. It specifies CASEGQSQGYTF.

This sequence joins TRBV16 and TRBJ2-4; 7 nucleotides agree with TRBD1. The trim removed 6 bases at V and 1 base at J, leaving 3 bases unmatched. The CDR3 consists of 14 residues. Germline CDR1 is KGHSY and CDR2 is FQNENV. The chain's CDR3 is CASSPDRAKNIQYF. The CDR3 DNA reads TGTGCCAGCAGTCCGGACAGGGCCAAAAACATTCAGTACTTC.

The genes are TRBV15 and TRBJ2-7; 9 bases map to TRBD1. Trimming took 1 base from V and 5 from J; bases not matched to a gene: 6. Germline CDR1 reads LNHNV; CDR2 reads YYDKDF (reference sequence). CDR3 length: 15 residues. The CDR3 spells CATSRARTGADEQYF. The CDR3 nucleotides are TGTGCCACCAGCAGAGCTAGGACAGGGGCCGACGAGCAGTACTTC.

This sequence joins TRBV7-2 and TRBJ2-1; D perhaps matches TRBD2 (5 bases). Trimming shortened V by 6 bases and J by 5 bases, and 14 bases separated the two germline ends. CDR1 is SGHTA, CDR2 FQGNSA, per germline. CDR3 length: 14 residues. The CDR3 region has the DNA TGTGCCAGCAGTCCTTCGACTACCAACAATGAGCAGTTCTTC. This sequence encodes CASSPSTTNNEQFF.

V gene TRBV6-1 combines with J gene TRBJ2-2, with TRBD2 as a possible D gene (5 bases). The CDR3 length is 17 residues. Trimming left V 2 bases short and J 3 bases short, with 16 bases between. The germline V gene encodes CDR1 MNHNS and CDR2 SASEGT. The CDR3 protein is CASSELFPRGDTGELFF. CDR3 DNA: TGTGCCAGCAGTGAATTGTTCCCACGGGGTGACACCGGGGAGCTGTTTTTT.